These 21 T cell receptor beta chains share one sample of origin, sequenced in a study of cytomegalovirus exposure and HLA in healthy donors. PCR employed 60 Vbeta and 13 Jbeta primers. Produced via immunoSEQ multiplex PCR; TCRdb's table is partial and in-frame only. The repertoire has under 200,000 clones, around 77% of them found once; the top ten carry about 2.1%. Source material: PBMCs. The receptors here all came from a young woman in good health and CMV-seropositive.

This clone appeared once. The chain couples TRBV29-1 to TRBJ1-2; 8 bases agree with TRBD1. The CDR3 covers 14 residues. J lost 8 bases, V lost 0 bases, and 8 bases had no gene match. CDR1 is SQVTM and CDR2 is ANQGSEA in the germline V gene. The CDR3 here is CSVEDGRTGLGYTF. The CDR3 DNA follows: TGCAGCGTTGAAGATGGACGGACAGGGCTGGGCTACACCTTC.

As to this clone: The sample has other DNA sequences that encode this CDR3 too. The chain employs TRBV2 and TRBJ2-2; 7 bases are a match to TRBD1. CDR1 and CDR2 from the germline V gene are SNHLY and FYNNEI. The CDR3 sequence is 12 residues long. Unmatched junction bases numbered 1, after V lost 6 bases and J lost 6 bases. The CDR3 loop is CASSTGAGELFF. CDR3 nucleotide sequence: TGTGCCAGCAGCACAGGGGCCGGGGAGCTGTTTTTT.

The V call is TRBV6-4, the J call TRBJ2-3, with TRBD2 as a possible D gene (5 bases). Germline CDR1 is MRHNA and CDR2 is SNTAGT. The germline V and J ends were trimmed by 3 bases and 1 base, with 20 bases remaining between them. The CDR3 runs to 18 residues. CDR3 residues: CASSEEGRTLLGTDTQYF. In nucleotides, the CDR3 is TGTGCCAGCAGTGAAGAAGGCCGAACTCTACTAGGCACAGATACGCAGTATTTT.

The chain has TRBV10-1 and TRBJ2-7; 10 positions match TRBD1. Germline loops: CDR1 WNHNN, CDR2 SYGVQD (reference sequence). With V trimmed by 3 bases and J by 6 bases, 8 bases remained unmatched. This CDR3 contains 15 residues. The CDR3 region has the DNA TGCGCCAGCAGTGACCCCGGGACAGGGGCGAGCGAGCAGTACTTC. Translating it yields CASSDPGTGASEQYF.

This chain connects TRBV29-1 to TRBJ2-1; weak D call: TRBD2 (5 bases). From germline, CDR1 is SQVTM and CDR2 ANQGSEA. V lost 6 bases and J lost 0, with 15 bases in between. The CDR3 runs 15 residues. The CDR3 here is CSVMGSPSSYNEQFF. In DNA form, the CDR3 reads TGCAGCGTGATGGGGAGCCCGAGCTCCTACAATGAGCAGTTCTTC.

This clone is a singleton in its sample. The genes are TRBV7-9 and TRBJ1-4; possibly TRBD1 for D (5 bases). This CDR3 is 17 amino acids long. Germline lookup yields CDR1 SEHNR and CDR2 FQNEAQ (reference sequence). V shed 0 bases and J shed 0 bases, with 11 bases lying between them. In nucleotides, the CDR3 is TGTGCCAGCAGCTTAGCCCGGGGGACTGCAACTAATGAAAAACTGTTTTTT. Its protein product is CASSLARGTATNEKLFF.

The chain carries TRBV27 and TRBJ2-3; TRBD2 matches 14 bases. After removal of 5 bases from V and 5 bases from J, the junction contained 6 bases not matched to a gene. CDR3 length: 16 residues. Germline values: CDR1 MNHEY, CDR2 SMNVEV (reference sequence). The CDR3 spells CASSLRLAGGKDTQYF. DNA of the CDR3: TGTGCCAGCAGTCTAAGACTAGCGGGGGGGAAAGATACGCAGTATTTT.

This clone turned up a few times. The chain uses TRBV4-3 and TRBJ1-2, with a tentative D call TRBD1 (6 bases). Trimming removed 0 bases from V and 4 bases from J, with 15 bases in between. CDR3 length: 16 amino acids. The V gene's germline CDR1 is LGHNA and CDR2 YSLEER. CDR3 in amino acids: CASSQDTLRGGYGYTF. CDR3 DNA: TGCGCCAGCAGCCAAGATACTCTACGAGGGGGCTATGGCTACACCTTC.

This rearrangement joins TRBV2 to TRBJ2-5, with 7 bases fitting TRBD2. In germline, CDR1 is SNHLY, CDR2 FYNNEI. V lost 5 bases to trimming and J lost 5 bases; unmatched junction nucleotides: 11. The CDR3 is 15 amino acids. The CDR3 DNA sequence: TGTGCCAGCAGTCCACCCAAGCGGGGCGGGGAGACCCAGTACTTC. Translated: CASSPPKRGGETQYF.

This clone appeared a single time. In DNA, the CDR3 is TGTGCCAGCAGCATCGGGACAGGTGCCTACGAGCAGTACTTC. This encodes CASSIGTGAYEQYF. V gene TRBV7-9 combines with J gene TRBJ2-5; TRBD1 agrees at 8 bases. The J call may not be correct, given that the DNA end is closer to TRBJ2-7. Germline assignment: CDR1 SEHNR and CDR2 FQNEAQ (reference sequence). This CDR3 contains 14 residues.

The J gene is TRBJ1-1, the V gene TRBV18; the D gene is possibly TRBD1 (5 bases). V lost 5 bases and J 2 bases, leaving 9 bases between the germline ends. CDR1 and CDR2 (germline): KGHSH, LQKENI. The CDR3 extends over 13 amino acids. The CDR3 is CASSTTVNTEAFF. CDR3 DNA sequence: TGTGCCAGCTCAACGACAGTAAACACTGAAGCTTTCTTT.

In DNA, the CDR3 is TGTGCCAGCAGTTCCGGGGGGGTAAACAATGAGCAGTTCTTC. Residues: CASSSGGVNNEQFF. The chain employs TRBV28 and TRBJ2-1, with 8 bases identical to TRBD2. Per the germline V gene, CDR1 is MDHEN and CDR2 is SYDVKM. CDR3 length: 14 amino acids. Trimming removed 4 bases from V and 5 bases from J; junction bases left unmatched: 4.

This chain uses TRBV18 with TRBJ2-3; TRBD2 matches 7 bases. CDR1 is KGHSH, CDR2 LQKENI, per germline. The CDR3 contains 15 residues. The junction had 6 bases not matched to a gene; V was cut back by 4 bases and J by 2 bases. DNA for the CDR3: TGTGCCAGCTCACGGGGCGGGAGCTACACAGATACGCAGTATTTT. Protein sequence: CASSRGGSYTDTQYF.

A single count supports this clone. The rearrangement uses TRBV4-1 and TRBJ2-3; D gene unclear. This CDR3 region has 18 residues. Germline-derived CDR1 and CDR2 are MGHRA and YSYEKL. Trimming shortened V by 1 base and J by 0 bases, and 17 bases separated the two germline ends. CDR3 DNA: TGCGCCAGCAGCCAAGGGATGGTCGGAGTGTCTAGCACAGATACGCAGTATTTT. Its translation: CASSQGMVGVSSTDTQYF.

This chain joins TRBV10-3 and TRBJ2-3; 9 bases agree with TRBD2. CDR3 length: 14 amino acids. CDR1 and CDR2 from the germline V gene are ENHRY and SYGVKD. With V trimmed by 11 bases and J by 5 bases, 11 bases remained unmatched. The CDR3 DNA sequence: TGTGCCGCGGGGGGGAGGGGGAAAGAAGATACGCAGTATTTT. Translating it yields CAAGGRGKEDTQYF.

The chain links TRBV10-2 to TRBJ2-3; TRBD2 matches at 9 bases. The CDR3 is made up of 14 amino acids. Germline V lookup: CDR1 WSHSY, CDR2 SAAADI. V shed 9 bases and J 7 bases; nucleotides not matched to a gene: 11. The CDR3 DNA follows: TGCGCCAGTTCGAGTAGCGGGAGTGGGAATACGCAGTATTTT. Encoded protein: CASSSSGSGNTQYF.

The V gene is TRBV9, the J gene TRBJ2-7; 11 nucleotides align to TRBD1. Germline loops: CDR1 SGDLS, CDR2 YYNGEE. Unmatched junction bases numbered 2, after V lost 3 bases and J lost 3 bases. CDR3 size: 14 residues. The CDR3 here is CASSADRGRYEQYF. CDR3 bases: TGTGCCAGCAGCGCGGACAGGGGGCGCTACGAGCAGTACTTC.

V and J are TRBV10-3 and TRBJ1-1; 8 positions agree with TRBD1. CDR1 ENHRY and CDR2 SYGVKD come from the germline V gene. V was clipped by 6 bases and J by 8 bases; unmatched bases: 11. The CDR3 extends over 14 amino acids. CDR3 region: CAISSETGDSEAFF. Written as DNA, the CDR3 is TGTGCCATCAGCAGCGAGACAGGGGACTCGGAAGCTTTCTTT.

The rearrangement uses TRBV5-1 and TRBJ1-4; weak D call: TRBD1 (6 bases). The CDR3 contains 14 residues. Trimming shortened V by 4 bases and J by 8 bases, and 15 bases separated the two germline ends. The germline CDR1 and CDR2 sequences are SGHRS and YFSETQ. CDR3 residues: CASSRTVPAEKLFF. The CDR3 bases are TGCGCCAGCAGCCGGACAGTGCCGGCGGAAAAACTGTTTTTT. The whole variable domain, filled in from reference TRBV5-1 and TRBJ1-4, reads KAGVTQTPRYLIKTRGQQVTLSCSPISGHRSVSWYQQTPGQGLQFLFEYFSETQRNKGNFPGRFSGRQFSNSRSEMNVSTLELGDSALYLCASSRTVPAEKLFFGSGTQLSVL.

This chain links TRBV28 with TRBJ1-4; D is perhaps TRBD1 (5 bases). The CDR3 extends over 14 amino acids. Per germline, CDR1 MDHEN and CDR2 SYDVKM. With 5 bases removed from V and 5 bases from J, the gap between germline ends came to 12 bases. CDR3 in DNA: TGTGCCAGCAGTAGGACAAAAGAAAATGAAAAACTGTTTTTT. This codes for CASSRTKENEKLFF. Supplemented by reference TRBV28 and TRBJ1-4, the full variable domain reads DVKVTQSSRYLVKRTGEKVFLECVQDMDHENMFWYRQDPGLGLRLIYFSYDVKMKEKGDIPEGYSVSREKKERFSLILESASTNQTSMYLCASSRTKENEKLFFGSGTQLSVL.

This clone was observed once. The chain combines TRBV5-1 with TRBJ2-3; 10 nucleotides match TRBD1. Germline CDR1 is SGHRS and CDR2 is YFSETQ. This CDR3 has 14 residues. V gave up 3 bases and J gave up 3 bases; unmatched junction bases: 1. The CDR3 protein is CASSWDRGTDTQYF. Written as DNA, the CDR3 is TGCGCCAGCAGCTGGGACAGGGGAACAGATACGCAGTATTTT. Using reference TRBV5-1 and TRBJ2-3 for the parts outside the CDR3, the full variable domain is KAGVTQTPRYLIKTRGQQVTLSCSPISGHRSVSWYQQTPGQGLQFLFEYFSETQRNKGNFPGRFSGRQFSNSRSEMNVSTLELGDSALYLCASSWDRGTDTQYFGPGTRLTVL.